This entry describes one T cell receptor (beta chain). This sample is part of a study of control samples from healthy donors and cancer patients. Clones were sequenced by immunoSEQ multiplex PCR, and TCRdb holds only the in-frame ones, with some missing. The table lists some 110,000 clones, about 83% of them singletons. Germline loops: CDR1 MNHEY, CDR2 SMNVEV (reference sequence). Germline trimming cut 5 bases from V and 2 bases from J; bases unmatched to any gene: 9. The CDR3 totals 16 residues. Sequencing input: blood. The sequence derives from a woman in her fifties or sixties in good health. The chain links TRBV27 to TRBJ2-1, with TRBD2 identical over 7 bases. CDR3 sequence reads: CASSATVGGAYNEQFF. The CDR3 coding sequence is TGTGCCAGCAGTGCTACCGTGGGAGGGGCCTACAATGAGCAGTTCTTC.